These T cell receptor beta chains were read from a single sample in a study of identical twins. TCRdb redid the calling of the 5' RACE reads with MiXCR, one entry per CDR3 protein. The table includes 1.5 million or so distinct CDR3 sequences, less than 40% detected once. The sequencing sample was made of cord blood. These receptors were obtained from a newborn girl in good health. The CDR3 runs from the conserved cysteine through the conserved F or W. Fields, in order: V gene, D gene, CDR3 length, clone size, J gene, CDR3 protein, CDR3 DNA. The D gene is left open where the match is weak. Not every row has a clone size; where given, it reads once, few, many or a size class.

>TRBV5-6|TRBD1|15|few|TRBJ1-2
CASSLYRGQYYGYTF
TGTGCCAGCAGCTTATACAGGGGGCAGTACTATGGCTACACCTTC
>TRBV20-1|TRBD2|13|NA|TRBJ2-3
CSARSGRPDTQYF
TGCAGTGCTAGAAGCGGGAGACCAGATACGCAGTATTTT
>TRBV25-1|TRBD1|17|few|TRBJ1-6
CASSAPPTGGKNSPLHF
TGTGCCAGCAGTGCCCCACCGACAGGGGGCAAAAATTCACCCCTCCACTTT
>TRBV12-5|TRBD2|16|NA|TRBJ2-1
CASGLVLAGGHNEQFF
TGTGCTAGTGGTTTGGTACTAGCGGGGGGGCACAATGAGCAGTTCTTC
>TRBV12-3/TRBV12-4|TRBD2|16|NA|TRBJ2-5
CASSQQGLAGGGEQYF
TGTGCCAGCAGTCAACAGGGACTAGCGGGAGGGGGGGAGCAGTACTTC
>TRBV28|NA|14|few|TRBJ2-7
CASKPGQPPYEQYF
TGTGCCAGCAAACCGGGGCAGCCCCCCTACGAGCAGTACTTC
>TRBV5-1|TRBD1|16|NA|TRBJ1-3
CASSLTTGLTGNTIYF
TGCGCCAGCAGCTTGACGACAGGGCTGACTGGAAACACCATATATTTT
>TRBV4-1|NA|16|NA|TRBJ1-4
CASSPLLLEPNEKLFF
TGCGCCAGCAGCCCCCTCCTTTTGGAACCTAATGAAAAACTGTTTTTT
>TRBV3-1|TRBD2|18|NA|TRBJ2-3
CASSQDWGTSGAADSQYF
TGTGCCAGCAGCCAAGATTGGGGGACTAGCGGGGCCGCGGATTCGCAGTATTTT
>TRBV7-7|TRBD1|14|few|TRBJ2-5
CASSLPGQGWTQYF
TGTGCCAGCAGCTTACCGGGACAGGGTTGGACCCAGTACTTC
>TRBV4-2|TRBD1|14|few|TRBJ2-1
CASSQVTDRDEQFF
TGTGCCAGCAGCCAAGTTACCGACAGGGATGAGCAGTTCTTC
>TRBV5-1|NA|18|many|TRBJ1-2
CASSSHYRRTAPNYGYTF
TGCGCCAGCAGCTCCCACTACCGCCGGACGGCTCCTAACTATGGCTACACCTTC
>TRBV2|NA|14|NA|TRBJ2-3
CANSELGSSYTQYF
TGTGCCAACAGTGAATTGGGCAGCTCCTATACGCAGTATTTT
>TRBV27|TRBD2|16|NA|TRBJ2-3
CASSRLAGGVTDTQYF
TGTGCCAGCAGTCGACTAGCGGGAGGGGTCACAGATACGCAGTATTTT
>TRBV5-4|NA|16|NA|TRBJ2-1
CASSLGSGLLRDEQFF
TGTGCCAGCAGCTTGGGTTCCGGGCTTCTAAGGGATGAGCAGTTCTTC
>TRBV12-3/TRBV12-4|TRBD2|13|NA|TRBJ2-7
CASSRTSMGEQYF
TGTGCCAGCAGCAGGACTAGCATGGGTGAGCAGTACTTC
>TRBV28|TRBD2|15|many|TRBJ2-1
CASSRTSGRANEQFF
TGTGCCAGCAGCCGGACTAGCGGGAGGGCCAATGAGCAGTTCTTC
>TRBV2|TRBD1|16|NA|TRBJ1-2
CASSEVMMTGANGYTF
TGTGCCAGCAGTGAAGTTATGATGACAGGGGCGAACGGCTACACCTTC
>TRBV5-1|NA|15|NA|TRBJ2-1
CASSLAGHIYNEQFF
TGCGCCAGCAGCTTGGCAGGACATATATACAATGAGCAGTTCTTC
>TRBV20-1|NA|13|NA|TRBJ1-4
CSARKQGVEKLFF
TGCAGTGCTAGAAAACAGGGCGTTGAAAAACTGTTTTTT
>TRBV5-1|TRBD1|15|NA|TRBJ2-6
CASSWGTVHRDVLTF
TGCGCCAGCAGCTGGGGGACAGTCCATCGCGACGTCCTGACTTTC
>TRBV28|NA|14|NA|TRBJ1-2
CATVIRGTNYGYTF
TGTGCCACCGTCATTCGGGGGACAAACTATGGCTACACCTTC
>TRBV12-3/TRBV12-4|NA|16|few|TRBJ1-1
CASSLPGTGRNTEAFF
TGTGCCAGCAGTTTACCCGGAACAGGGAGGAACACTGAAGCTTTCTTT
>TRBV5-1|NA|14|NA|TRBJ2-1
CASSLTSGVNEQFF
TGCGCCAGCAGCTTAACCTCAGGTGTCAATGAGCAGTTCTTC
>TRBV5-1|TRBD1|16|NA|TRBJ1-1
CASSLEKTGGWTEAFF
TGCGCCAGCAGCTTGGAAAAAACAGGGGGATGGACTGAAGCTTTCTTT
>TRBV27|NA|17|few|TRBJ2-6
CASSLGGGYSGANVLTF
TGTGCCAGCAGTTTAGGGGGAGGCTACTCTGGGGCCAACGTCCTGACTTTC
>TRBV5-1|NA|16|NA|TRBJ2-2
CASSLRLGRDTGELFF
TGCGCCAGCAGCTTGCGTCTGGGGCGAGACACCGGGGAGCTGTTTTTT
>TRBV20-1|NA|13|NA|TRBJ2-2
CSATGSNTGELFF
TGCAGTGCTACCGGGTCGAACACCGGGGAGCTGTTTTTT
>TRBV2|NA|13|many|TRBJ2-7
CASTGDPTYEQYF
TGTGCCAGCACGGGGGACCCAACCTACGAGCAGTACTTC